A selection of T cell receptor beta chains follows, all from one sample in a study of T cells in Graves' hyperthyroidism and ophthalmopathy. In TCRdb, the multiplex PCR reads were re-called with MiXCR into one record per CDR3 protein. The sample yields 400,000 to 500,000 distinct CDR3 sequences, roughly 15% seen once. The sequenced sample was blood. All receptors derive from a woman aged 18-30 years with Graves' hyperthyroidism. Each CDR3 is given with its conserved first and last residue. Fields, in order: CDR3 protein, V gene, clone size, J gene. Clone size appears in some rows only: once, few, many, or a class for an expanded clone.

CASSATSGRAYEQYF | TRBV10-2 | - | TRBJ2-7
CASSWGGGLETQYF | TRBV28 | many | TRBJ2-5
CASSSSRGREKLFF | TRBV28 | many | TRBJ1-4
CASSPGLNVGEQYF | TRBV19 | few | TRBJ2-7
CAWRHLAGELFF | TRBV30 | many | TRBJ2-2
CASSLLPGQGSYEQYF | TRBV19 | - | TRBJ2-7
CASSPRTGGNGYTF | TRBV28 | few | TRBJ1-2
CASSIGQPGNIQYF | TRBV19 | - | TRBJ2-4
CASSPGHPNGYTF | TRBV7-2 | many | TRBJ1-2
CASSLPPGTGGAETQYF | TRBV12-3/TRBV12-4 | many | TRBJ2-5
CASSIDGAGGPYNEQFF | TRBV19 | - | TRBJ2-1
CASSQGARQPQHF | TRBV3-1 | - | TRBJ1-5
CSVGGVNLYGYTF | TRBV29-1 | many | TRBJ1-2
CASSNRVRRIETQYF | TRBV6-1 | many | TRBJ2-5
CASSTPGESYEQYF | TRBV19 | few | TRBJ2-7
CASSVQGAFFEKLFF | TRBV5-1 | many | TRBJ1-4
CASSGDRGLRSYNEQFF | TRBV5-5 | many | TRBJ2-1
CASSIRGTRGPGQPQHF | TRBV19 | few | TRBJ1-5
CASSESGGGGNTIYF | TRBV10-1 | - | TRBJ1-3
CASSLPGPVEQFF | TRBV11-2 | many | TRBJ2-1
CASSLNSPEETQYF | TRBV5-1 | many | TRBJ2-5
CASLGGGTYGYTF | TRBV28 | many | TRBJ1-2
CATHRAGAGVDEQYF | TRBV15 | few | TRBJ2-7
CASRSKREGYEQYF | TRBV28 | many | TRBJ2-7
CASSTGQRRIYF | TRBV9 | once | TRBJ1-3
CSAQTKTGFTNEKLFF | TRBV20-1 | - | TRBJ1-4
CASSPHARNRADTQYF | TRBV27 | many | TRBJ2-3
CSVVAGGNNGYTF | TRBV29-1 | few | TRBJ1-2